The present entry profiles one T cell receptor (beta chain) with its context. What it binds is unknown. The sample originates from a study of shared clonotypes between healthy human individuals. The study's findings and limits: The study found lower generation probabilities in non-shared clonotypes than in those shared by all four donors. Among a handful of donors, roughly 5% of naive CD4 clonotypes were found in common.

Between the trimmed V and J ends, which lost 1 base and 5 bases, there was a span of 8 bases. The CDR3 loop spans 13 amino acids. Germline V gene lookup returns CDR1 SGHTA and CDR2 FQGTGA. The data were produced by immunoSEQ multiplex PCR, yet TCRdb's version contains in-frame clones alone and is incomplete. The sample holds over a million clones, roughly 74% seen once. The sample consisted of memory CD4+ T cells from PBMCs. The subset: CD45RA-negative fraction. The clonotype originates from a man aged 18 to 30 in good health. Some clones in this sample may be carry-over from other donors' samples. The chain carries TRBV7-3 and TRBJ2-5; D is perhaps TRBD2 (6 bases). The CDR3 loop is CASSLRRGETQYF. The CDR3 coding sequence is TGTGCCAGCAGCTTAAGACGGGGGGAGACCCAGTACTTC.